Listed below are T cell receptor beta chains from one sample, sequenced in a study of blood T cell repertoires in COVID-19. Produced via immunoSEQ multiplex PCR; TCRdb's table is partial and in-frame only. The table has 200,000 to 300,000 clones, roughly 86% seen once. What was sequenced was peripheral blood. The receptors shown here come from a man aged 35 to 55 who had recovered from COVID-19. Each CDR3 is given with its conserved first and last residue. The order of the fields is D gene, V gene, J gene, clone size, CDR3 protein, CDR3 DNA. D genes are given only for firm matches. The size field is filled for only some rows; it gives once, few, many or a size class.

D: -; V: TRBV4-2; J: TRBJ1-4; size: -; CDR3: CASSQERGEEKLFF; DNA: TGTGCCAGCAGCCAAGAACGAGGAGAAGAAAAACTGTTTTTT
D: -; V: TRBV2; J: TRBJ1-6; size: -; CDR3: CASRMTAQNSPLHF; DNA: TGTGCCAGCAGGATGACAGCGCAGAATTCACCCCTCCACTTT
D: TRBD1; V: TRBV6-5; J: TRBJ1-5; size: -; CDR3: CASRPTPGGAQHF; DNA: TGTGCCAGCAGACCTACTCCAGGGGGCGCCCAGCATTTT
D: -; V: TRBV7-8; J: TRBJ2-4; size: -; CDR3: CASSLEGFNGAKNIQYF; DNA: TGTGCCAGCAGCTTAGAAGGCTTTAACGGGGCCAAAAACATTCAGTACTTC
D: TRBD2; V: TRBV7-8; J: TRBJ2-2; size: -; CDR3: CASSRTSGRAGTGELFF; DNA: TGTGCCAGCAGCAGGACTAGCGGGAGGGCCGGGACCGGGGAGCTGTTTTTT
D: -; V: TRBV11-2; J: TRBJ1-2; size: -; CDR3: CASSYRPLPGGNYGYTF; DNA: TGTGCCAGCAGCTACCGACCACTCCCGGGGGGAAACTATGGCTACACCTTC
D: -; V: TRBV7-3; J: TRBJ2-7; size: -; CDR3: CASSSDSGALYEQYF; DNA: TGTGCCAGCAGCTCTGATAGCGGAGCCCTCTACGAGCAGTACTTC
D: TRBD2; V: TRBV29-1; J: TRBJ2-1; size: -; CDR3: CSVEGVAGVGRSYNEQFF; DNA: TGCAGCGTTGAGGGAGTAGCGGGAGTGGGGCGCTCCTACAATGAGCAGTTCTTC
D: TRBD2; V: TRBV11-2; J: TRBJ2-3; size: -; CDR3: CASSVPLSGGSDTQYF; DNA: TGTGCCAGCAGCGTACCCCTTAGCGGGGGGTCGGATACGCAGTATTTT
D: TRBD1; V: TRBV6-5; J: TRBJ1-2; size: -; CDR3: CASVQGGGYGYTF; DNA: TGTGCCAGCGTACAGGGGGGGGGCTATGGCTACACCTTC
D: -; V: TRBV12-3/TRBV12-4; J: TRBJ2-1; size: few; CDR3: CASSLRQGGHRFF; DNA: TGTGCCAGCAGTCTCCGACAGGGAGGCCACCGGTTCTTC
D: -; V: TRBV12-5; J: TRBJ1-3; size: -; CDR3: CASGLGPPAGTIYF; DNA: TGTGCTAGTGGTTTGGGCCCTCCTGCCGGCACCATATATTTT
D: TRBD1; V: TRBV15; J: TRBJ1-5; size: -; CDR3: CATSRPHPSTGSNQPQHF; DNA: TGTGCCACCAGCAGACCCCACCCATCGACAGGGTCCAATCAGCCCCAGCATTTT
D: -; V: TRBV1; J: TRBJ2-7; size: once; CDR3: CTSSHARGGRYEQYF; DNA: TGCACCAGCAGCCACGCTCGGGGGGGAAGGTACGAGCAGTACTTC
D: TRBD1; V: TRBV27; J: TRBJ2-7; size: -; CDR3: CASRPDRPTYEQYF; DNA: TGTGCCAGCAGGCCGGACAGGCCCACCTACGAGCAGTACTTC
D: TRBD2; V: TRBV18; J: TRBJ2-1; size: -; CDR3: CASSLTGEGSYNEQFF; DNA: TGTGCCAGCTCACTCACCGGGGAGGGATCCTACAATGAGCAGTTCTTC